This is a list of T cell receptor beta chains from one sample in a study of cytomegalovirus exposure and HLA in healthy donors. Only in-frame clones appear in the TCRdb table, and some are missing; sequencing was by immunoSEQ multiplex PCR. Counted here are more than 100,000 clones, about 75% occurring once; the ten biggest clones make up 1.1% to 1.5%. Material for sequencing was PBMCs. Receptor source: a woman aged 40 to 50 in good health and CMV-seronegative. Both conserved end residues are trimmed from each CDR3. A D gene is named only where the DNA matches it firmly.

J,D,V,CDR3
TRBJ2-7,TRBD1,TRBV6-6,ASSQTTGHYEQY
TRBJ2-3,TRBD2,TRBV10-3,ASRLAGGRTDTQY
TRBJ1-6,-,TRBV15,ATGEGGRNFPTLH
TRBJ1-2,-,TRBV14,ASSPYRNLRTANYGYT
TRBJ2-2,TRBD1,TRBV12-5,ASGLGIGTAKNTGELF
TRBJ1-5,TRBD1,TRBV28,ASTYRDRGQPQH
TRBJ2-7,-,TRBV4-3,ASSQEWDGGPPNEQY
TRBJ1-1,TRBD1,TRBV5-1,ASNFPAQGATEAF
TRBJ2-5,-,TRBV2,ASTLEGQGTQY
-,-,TRBV27,ASSRGSYEQY